This is a list of T cell receptor beta chains from one sample in a study of cytomegalovirus exposure and HLA in healthy donors. Clones were read by immunoSEQ multiplex PCR, and TCRdb kept only the in-frame ones, dropping some. This sample has 150,000 or so clones, with roughly 86% found just once. Sequenced material: PBMCs. These receptors came from a man younger than 35 in good health and CMV-seropositive. The CDR3 runs from the conserved cysteine through the conserved F or W. Each record gives: CDR3 protein, CDR3 DNA, D gene, J gene, V gene, clone size. A D gene is named only where the DNA matches it firmly. A clone size is listed for some rows: how often the clone was seen (once, few, many), or a class if it is expanded.

CDR3aa: CASSREREILDEQFF; CDR3nt: TGTGCCAGCAGCAGAGAGCGGGAGATCCTCGATGAGCAGTTCTTC; d_gene: NA; j_gene: TRBJ2-1; v_gene: TRBV21-1; abundance: few
CDR3aa: CASSLGPGDATNEKLFF; CDR3nt: TGCGCCAGCAGCTTGGGACCAGGGGATGCGACTAATGAAAAACTGTTTTTT; d_gene: NA; j_gene: TRBJ1-4; v_gene: TRBV5-1; abundance: NA
CDR3aa: CSVDRVRVTEAFF; CDR3nt: TGCAGCGTTGACAGGGTTCGGGTCACTGAAGCTTTCTTT; d_gene: NA; j_gene: TRBJ1-1; v_gene: TRBV29-1; abundance: NA
CDR3aa: CASRRSRVREAFF; CDR3nt: TGTGCCAGCAGGCGCTCGCGGGTGCGCGAAGCTTTCTTT; d_gene: NA; j_gene: TRBJ1-1; v_gene: TRBV6-8; abundance: NA
CDR3aa: CASSLEGGETQYF; CDR3nt: TGTGCCAGCAGCTTAGAGGGAGGAGAGACCCAGTACTTC; d_gene: NA; j_gene: TRBJ2-5; v_gene: TRBV7-8; abundance: NA
CDR3aa: CAWGDTGTENEKLFF; CDR3nt: TGTGCCTGGGGGGACACCGGGACGGAGAATGAAAAACTGTTTTTT; d_gene: NA; j_gene: TRBJ1-4; v_gene: TRBV30; abundance: NA
CDR3aa: CASSLGTGGALHF; CDR3nt: TGTGCCAGCAGCCTCGGGACGGGGGGAGCCCTCCACTTT; d_gene: NA; j_gene: TRBJ1-6; v_gene: TRBV5-6; abundance: NA
CDR3aa: CAWSPRGFEYGGNTIYF; CDR3nt: TGTGCCTGGAGTCCCAGGGGGTTTGAGTATGGTGGAAACACCATATATTTT; d_gene: TRBD1; j_gene: TRBJ1-3; v_gene: TRBV30; abundance: NA
CDR3aa: CASSPPLAGGEEQFF; CDR3nt: TGTGCCAGCTCACCACCCCTAGCGGGAGGAGAGGAGCAGTTCTTC; d_gene: TRBD2; j_gene: TRBJ2-1; v_gene: TRBV18; abundance: NA
CDR3aa: CASTVRGGQPQHF; CDR3nt: TGTGCCAGCACCGTAAGGGGGGGTCAGCCCCAGCATTTT; d_gene: NA; j_gene: TRBJ1-5; v_gene: TRBV2; abundance: few
CDR3aa: CASTTGGQLPYEQYF; CDR3nt: TGTGCCAGCACCACAGGGGGACAGCTACCCTACGAGCAGTACTTC; d_gene: TRBD1; j_gene: TRBJ2-7; v_gene: TRBV28; abundance: NA
CDR3aa: CAWSVSGAGDGELFF; CDR3nt: TGTGCCTGGAGTGTTAGTGGGGCGGGGGACGGGGAGCTGTTTTTT; d_gene: TRBD2; j_gene: TRBJ2-2; v_gene: TRBV30; abundance: once
CDR3aa: CASSATGLAGRLDETQYF; CDR3nt: TGTGCCAGCAGCGCTACAGGACTAGCGGGACGATTGGACGAGACCCAGTACTTC; d_gene: TRBD2; j_gene: TRBJ2-5; v_gene: TRBV9; abundance: NA
CDR3aa: CASSLVSGANSYEQYF; CDR3nt: TGTGCCAGCAGCTTAGTCTCTGGGGCCAACTCCTACGAGCAGTACTTC; d_gene: NA; j_gene: TRBJ2-7; v_gene: TRBV7-8; abundance: NA
CDR3aa: CASSLAAGGHLNEQFF; CDR3nt: TGTGCCAGCAGCTTAGCGGCGGGGGGGCATTTAAATGAGCAGTTCTTC; d_gene: TRBD2; j_gene: TRBJ2-1; v_gene: TRBV7-2; abundance: NA
CDR3aa: CASSLAPGGEKLFF; CDR3nt: TGTGCCAGCAGCTTAGCGCCGGGAGGGGAAAAACTGTTTTTT; d_gene: NA; j_gene: TRBJ1-4; v_gene: TRBV7-2; abundance: NA
CDR3aa: CASSHRTQQGYEQFF; CDR3nt: TGTGCCAGCAGTCACCGAACGCAACAGGGGTATGAGCAGTTCTTC; d_gene: TRBD1; j_gene: TRBJ2-1; v_gene: TRBV6-5; abundance: NA
CDR3aa: CAIGQGAYLYGYTF; CDR3nt: TGTGCCATCGGACAGGGGGCTTATTTATATGGCTACACCTTC; d_gene: TRBD1; j_gene: TRBJ1-2; v_gene: TRBV28; abundance: once
CDR3aa: CASSVEGELKAFF; CDR3nt: TGTGCCAGCAGCGTAGAAGGCGAACTAAAAGCTTTCTTT; d_gene: NA; j_gene: TRBJ1-1; v_gene: TRBV9; abundance: NA